The entry that follows covers one T cell receptor beta chain sequence. No cognate antigen has been identified for it. The input lacks base qualities; no much larger clone sits a single base away. This sample's time point label indicates: about 28 days (+/-7) after the second vaccine dose. Because spike-specific TCR depth and breadth did not differ between the two schedules, AZD1222 recipients who got a second dose at roughly 4 weeks were pooled with those who got a second dose at roughly 12 weeks. The vaccinee samples were drawn from two UK trials, COV001 and COV002, one of which was a single-blind randomized controlled phase 2/3 trial testing AZD1222 (ChAdOx1 nCoV-19) in healthy adults. For TCRbeta chain sequencing, PBMC samples from trial participants were taken at day 0 and at day 28 after the second dose. This record belongs to a study of T cell responses to AZD1222 COVID-19 vaccine listed by TCRdb under 2021. For context, the study as a whole: TCR sequencing was performed for roughly 250 trial participants, of whom around 200 were given two doses of AZD1222 and around 25 were given two doses of MenACWY control vaccine. Trial participants were enrolled into age subgroups of 18-55, 56-69 and 70-plus years, which contained about 150, 27 and 61 TCR-sequenced participants, respectively.

What the study reported, not specific to this receptor: Participants were mostly white British, with more females than males. The authors suggested clonal diversity may have been underestimated. The whole spike protein was spanned by vaccine-associated CD4 TCRs, and dominant responses were seen in regions 160-218 and 743-854. In the small 56-69-year group, the increase in depth fell short of significance, most likely because of low power. Nearly half of unique spike-specific TCRs reportedly recognized epitopes outside regions mutated in the B.1.351 and B.1.1.7 variants. Only six AZD1222 recipients were SARS-CoV-2 seropositive at baseline, limiting conclusions about previously exposed vaccinees. After two AZD1222 doses, both the breadth and the depth of spike-specific TCRs were significantly higher than at day 0 and than in MenACWY recipients. Because no day 14 peak-response samples were available, the repertoires could be characterized only after the peak T cell response.

The CDR3 regions of human TCRbeta chains were subjected to immunosequencing. The study's processing was this. TCRs in the repertoires were compared against a reference library of SARS-CoV-2-specific TCRs that had been generated with the MIRA antigen-specificity platform. Breadth was defined as the fraction of unique TCRs that were SARS-CoV-2-associated. Depth was defined as the fraction of total T cells that were SARS-CoV-2-associated. Using the MIRA data, each spike-specific TCR was assigned both to the spike region to which the TCR was reactive and to a CD4 or CD8 class. Log10-transformed breadth and depth values were compared by one-way ANOVA with Sidak's multiple comparisons tests. TCRdb holds this immuneACCESS table with in-frame rearrangements only. Some clones are missing; in checked studies, unresolved V genes explain under half, and the rest has no known cause. V, J and clone size were drawn from that table, and D and trimming were deduced from the DNA. The sample table lists about 18,000 clones, roughly 76% of them with a count of one. The ten largest make up around 20% of the sample.

V is clipped by 3 bases and J by 7 bases, and the sequence between their germline boundaries is 9 bases long. The CDR3 runs 12 residues from the cysteine to the phenylalanine. Of all the DNA, just the CDR3 is kept, 36 bases in frame from base 1. In the germline V gene (reference sequence), CDR1 corresponds to LNHDA and CDR2 to SQIVND. The chain joins TRBV19 to TRBJ2-5, with TRBD1 tentatively as D gene (5 bases match). This sequence originates from an adult who received the AZD1222 COVID-19 vaccine. Material: peripheral blood, obtained 28 days after the second AZD1222 dose. CDR3 loop: CASSMGRGTQYF. The DNA sequence is given as TGTGCCAGTAGTATGGGAAGGGGGACCCAGTACTTC.